One and the same sample provided the 9 T cell receptor beta chains below, sequenced in a study of STAT3 mutations in large granular lymphocyte leukemia. Overall study findings and caveats: Every T-cell large granular lymphocyte leukemia patient had at least one immunodominant TCR beta clonotype.

This table comes from immunoSEQ multiplex PCR, and its TCRdb copy is limited to in-frame clones, with some not included. The table includes some 13,000 clones, roughly 85% detected once. Antigen specificity for these receptors is unknown. Sequencing was performed on PBMCs. Receptors were obtained from a human donor with T large granular lymphocyte leukemia. Some clones in this sample may be carry-over from other donors' samples.

J is TRBJ2-2 and V is TRBV5-1; either TRBD1 or TRBD2 may supply D (5 bases each). V gave up 0 bases and J gave up 6 bases, with 12 bases separating them. This CDR3 spans 15 amino acids. CDR1 is SGHRS, CDR2 YFSETQ, per germline. The CDR3 loop reads CASSLGLGDAGELFF. CDR3 in DNA: TGCGCCAGCAGCTTGGGTCTAGGGGACGCCGGGGAGCTGTTTTTT.

This rearrangement joins TRBV28 to TRBJ1-3; 12 bases fit TRBD1. The V and J ends lost 5 bases and 4 bases, in that order; junction bases with no gene match: 6. The CDR3 covers 16 residues. Germline CDR1 is MDHEN and CDR2 is SYDVKM. CDR3 sequence: CASSEGTGGEGNTIYF. The DNA for the CDR3 is TGTGCCAGCAGTGAGGGGACAGGGGGCGAAGGAAACACCATATATTTT.

The rearrangement joins TRBV5-5 to TRBJ1-1; 7 nucleotides agree with TRBD1. Germline assignment: CDR1 SGHKS and CDR2 YYEKEE (reference sequence). With 0 bases clipped from V and 8 bases from J, the junction kept 7 bases outside the gene matches. The CDR3 is 14 residues long. CDR3 sequence: CASSLEGAASEAFF. The DNA of the CDR3 is TGTGCCAGCAGCTTGGAGGGGGCGGCGTCCGAAGCTTTCTTT.

This rearrangement joins TRBV6-1 to TRBJ1-1; no reliable D call. The V end was cut by 4 bases, the J end by 2 bases, with 5 bases between. The CDR3 is made up of 12 amino acids. Germline V CDR1 and CDR2: MNHNS, SASEGT. In nucleotides, the CDR3 is TGTGCCAGCAGTGGGTTAAACACTGAAGCTTTCTTT. Translation: CASSGLNTEAFF.

The CDR3 is CASSSPSGHGEKLFF. The CDR3 coding sequence is TGTGCCAGCAGTTCCCCCAGTGGGCACGGGGAAAAACTGTTTTTT. The chain links TRBV28 to TRBJ1-4, with D uncertain. The CDR3 extends over 15 amino acids. The V end lost 4 bases, the J end lost 8 bases, and 17 bases lay between the germline ends. Germline-derived CDR1 and CDR2 are MDHEN and SYDVKM.

The J gene is TRBJ1-5, the V gene TRBV10-1; 7 bases line up with TRBD1. The CDR3 covers 15 residues. J gave up 6 bases and V 5 bases, and 10 bases lay outside the gene matches. CDR1 is WNHNN and CDR2 is SYGVQD in the germline V gene (reference sequence). CDR3 sequence (DNA): TGCGCCAGCAGTAGCGGGACAGCCGGGAGTCAGCCCCAGCATTTT. Protein sequence: CASSSGTAGSQPQHF.

The rearrangement uses TRBV10-3 and TRBJ1-3; D perhaps matches TRBD1 (6 bases). V lost 6 bases and J 0 bases, leaving 12 bases between the germline ends. The CDR3 totals 15 residues. The V gene's germline CDR1 is ENHRY and CDR2 SYGVKD. The CDR3 region has the DNA TGTGCCATCAGCCGGGACACCTTCTCTGGAAACACCATATATTTT. Translation gives CAISRDTFSGNTIYF.

This chain links TRBV11-2 with TRBJ2-2, with a possible D match to TRBD1 (6 bases). Between the trimmed V and J ends, which lost 3 bases and 5 bases, there was a span of 13 bases. The CDR3 extends over 15 amino acids. From germline, CDR1 is SGHAT and CDR2 FQNNGV. CDR3 loop: CASSLNRAATGELFF. The CDR3 DNA is TGTGCCAGCAGCTTGAACAGGGCTGCGACCGGGGAGCTGTTTTTT.

The V gene is TRBV29-1, the J gene TRBJ1-4; TRBD1 matches 9 bases. Germline V lookup: CDR1 SQVTM, CDR2 ANQGSEA. J gave up 8 bases and V 4 bases, and 8 bases lay outside the gene matches. The CDR3 consists of 14 residues. CDR3 residues: CSVGGTGQGEKLFF. The CDR3 coding sequence is TGCAGCGTTGGGGGGACGGGACAGGGCGAAAAACTGTTTTTT.